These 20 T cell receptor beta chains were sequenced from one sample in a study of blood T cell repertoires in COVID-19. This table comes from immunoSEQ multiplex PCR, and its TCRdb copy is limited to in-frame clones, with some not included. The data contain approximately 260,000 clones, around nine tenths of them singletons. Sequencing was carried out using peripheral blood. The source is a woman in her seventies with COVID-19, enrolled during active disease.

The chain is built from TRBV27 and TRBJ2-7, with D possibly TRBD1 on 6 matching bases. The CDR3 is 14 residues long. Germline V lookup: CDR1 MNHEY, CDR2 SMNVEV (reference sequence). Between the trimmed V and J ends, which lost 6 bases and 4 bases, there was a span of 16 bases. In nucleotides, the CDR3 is TGTGCCAGCAGCCCGGGACATCGAGGATACGAGCAGTACTTC. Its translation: CASSPGHRGYEQYF.

CDR3 DNA sequence: TGTGCCAGCAGCCCCGGGATAGCTAACTATGGCTACACCTTC. This sequence encodes CASSPGIANYGYTF. This chain joins TRBV11-3 and TRBJ1-2; unclear D gene. V shed 5 bases and J shed 0 bases, with 10 bases lying between them. The CDR3 has 14 amino acids. The germline V gene has CDR1 SGHNT and CDR2 YENEEA.

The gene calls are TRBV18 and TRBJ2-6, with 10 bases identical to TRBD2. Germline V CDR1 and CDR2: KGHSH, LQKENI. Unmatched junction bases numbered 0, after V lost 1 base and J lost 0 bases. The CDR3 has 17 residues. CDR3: CASSPLAGGSGANVLTF. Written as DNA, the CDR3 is TGTGCCAGCTCACCACTAGCGGGAGGCTCTGGGGCCAACGTCCTGACTTTC.

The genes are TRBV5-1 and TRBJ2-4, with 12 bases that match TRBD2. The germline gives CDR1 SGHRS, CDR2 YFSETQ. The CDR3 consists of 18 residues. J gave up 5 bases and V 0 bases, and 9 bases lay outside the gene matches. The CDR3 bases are TGCGCCAGCAGCTTGGATGGGCTAGCGGGAGGGCCGGAAAACATTCAGTACTTC. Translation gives CASSLDGLAGGPENIQYF.

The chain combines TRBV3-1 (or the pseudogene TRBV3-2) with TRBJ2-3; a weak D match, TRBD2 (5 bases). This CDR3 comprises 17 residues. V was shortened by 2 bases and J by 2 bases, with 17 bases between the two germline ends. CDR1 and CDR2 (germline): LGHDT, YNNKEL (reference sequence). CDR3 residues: CASSQRMAGLTTDTQYF. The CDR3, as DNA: TGTGCCAGCAGCCAACGGATGGCGGGTCTAACCACAGATACGCAGTATTTT.

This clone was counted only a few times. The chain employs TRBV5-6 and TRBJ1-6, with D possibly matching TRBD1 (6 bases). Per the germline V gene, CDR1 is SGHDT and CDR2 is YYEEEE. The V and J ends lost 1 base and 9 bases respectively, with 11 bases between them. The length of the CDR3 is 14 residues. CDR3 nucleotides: TGTGCCAGCAGCTTGCAACACAGGGTTTCACCCCTCCACTTT. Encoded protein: CASSLQHRVSPLHF.

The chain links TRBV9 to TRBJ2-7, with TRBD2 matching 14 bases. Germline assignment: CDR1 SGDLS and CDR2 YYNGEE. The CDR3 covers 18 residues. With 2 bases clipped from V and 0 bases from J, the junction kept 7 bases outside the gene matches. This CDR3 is CASSVGTSGSSLSYEQYF. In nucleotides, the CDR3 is TGTGCCAGCAGCGTCGGGACTAGCGGGAGTTCCCTCTCCTACGAGCAGTACTTC.

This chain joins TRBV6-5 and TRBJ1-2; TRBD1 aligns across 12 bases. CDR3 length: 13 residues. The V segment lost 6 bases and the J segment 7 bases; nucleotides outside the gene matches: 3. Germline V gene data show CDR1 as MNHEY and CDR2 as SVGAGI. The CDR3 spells CASRQGQGAGYTF. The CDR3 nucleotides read TGTGCCAGCAGGCAGGGACAGGGGGCTGGCTACACCTTC.

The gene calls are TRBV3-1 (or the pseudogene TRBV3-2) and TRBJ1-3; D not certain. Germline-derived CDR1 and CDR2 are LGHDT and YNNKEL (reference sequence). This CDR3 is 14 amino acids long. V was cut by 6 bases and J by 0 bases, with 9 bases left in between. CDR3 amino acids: CASSITSSGNTIYF. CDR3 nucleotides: TGTGCCAGCAGTATCACGAGCTCTGGAAACACCATATATTTT.

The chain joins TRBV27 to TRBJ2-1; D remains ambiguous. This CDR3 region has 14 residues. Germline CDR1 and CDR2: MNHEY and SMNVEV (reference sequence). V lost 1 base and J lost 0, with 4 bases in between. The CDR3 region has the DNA TGTGCCAGCAGTTTATTGAGCTCCTACAATGAGCAGTTCTTC. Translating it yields CASSLLSSYNEQFF.

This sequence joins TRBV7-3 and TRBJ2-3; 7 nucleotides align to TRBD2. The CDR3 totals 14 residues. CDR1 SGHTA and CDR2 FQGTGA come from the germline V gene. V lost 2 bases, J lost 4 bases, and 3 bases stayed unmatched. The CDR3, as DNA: TGTGCCAGCAGCTTAGGCGGGGGTCCAGATACGCAGTATTTT. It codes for CASSLGGGPDTQYF.

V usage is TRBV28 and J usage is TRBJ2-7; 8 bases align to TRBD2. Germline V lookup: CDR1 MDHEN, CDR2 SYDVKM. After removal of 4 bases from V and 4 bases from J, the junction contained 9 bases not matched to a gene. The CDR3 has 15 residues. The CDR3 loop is CASSSREGTFYEQYF. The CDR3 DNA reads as TGTGCCAGCAGTTCTCGGGAGGGCACATTTTACGAGCAGTACTTC.

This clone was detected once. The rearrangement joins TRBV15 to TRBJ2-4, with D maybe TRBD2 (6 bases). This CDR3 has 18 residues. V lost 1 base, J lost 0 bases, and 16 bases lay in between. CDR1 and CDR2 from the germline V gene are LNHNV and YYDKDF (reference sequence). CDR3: CATSRGAGPQIAKNIQYF. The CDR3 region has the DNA TGTGCCACCAGCAGAGGGGCGGGACCACAAATAGCCAAAAACATTCAGTACTTC.

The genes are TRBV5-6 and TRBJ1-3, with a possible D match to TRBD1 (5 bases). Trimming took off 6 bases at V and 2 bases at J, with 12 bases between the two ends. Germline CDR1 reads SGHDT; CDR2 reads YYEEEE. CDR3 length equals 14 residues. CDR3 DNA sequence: TGTGCCAGCACCATCATGACAGCTGGAAACACCATATATTTT. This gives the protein CASTIMTAGNTIYF.

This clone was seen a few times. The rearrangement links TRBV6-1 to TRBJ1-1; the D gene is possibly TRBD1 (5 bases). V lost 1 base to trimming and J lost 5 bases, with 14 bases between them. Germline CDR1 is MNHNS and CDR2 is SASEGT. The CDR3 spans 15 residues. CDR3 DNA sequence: TGTGCCAGCAGTGAAGATTGGTCAGGGAGGACTGAAGCTTTCTTT. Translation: CASSEDWSGRTEAFF.

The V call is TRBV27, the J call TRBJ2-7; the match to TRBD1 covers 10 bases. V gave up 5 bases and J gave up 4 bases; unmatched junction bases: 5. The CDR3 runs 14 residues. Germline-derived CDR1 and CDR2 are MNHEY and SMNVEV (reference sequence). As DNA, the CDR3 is TGTGCCAGCAGTGGTGGGACAGGGGTTTACGAGCAGTACTTC. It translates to CASSGGTGVYEQYF.

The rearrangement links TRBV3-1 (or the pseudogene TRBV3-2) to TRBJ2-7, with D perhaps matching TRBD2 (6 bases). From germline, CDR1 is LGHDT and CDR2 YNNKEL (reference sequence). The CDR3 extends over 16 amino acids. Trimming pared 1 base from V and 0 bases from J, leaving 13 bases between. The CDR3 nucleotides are TGTGCCAGCAGCCAAGGGGGCGGGGAAGGCTCCTACGAGCAGTACTTC. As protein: CASSQGGGEGSYEQYF.

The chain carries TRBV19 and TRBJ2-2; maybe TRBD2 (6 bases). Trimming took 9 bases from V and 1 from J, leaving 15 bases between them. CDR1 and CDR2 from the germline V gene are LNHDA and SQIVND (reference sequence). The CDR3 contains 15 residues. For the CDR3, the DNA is TGTGCCAGCCAAGCCCTGGGGGGGAACACCGGGGAGCTGTTTTTT. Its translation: CASQALGGNTGELFF.

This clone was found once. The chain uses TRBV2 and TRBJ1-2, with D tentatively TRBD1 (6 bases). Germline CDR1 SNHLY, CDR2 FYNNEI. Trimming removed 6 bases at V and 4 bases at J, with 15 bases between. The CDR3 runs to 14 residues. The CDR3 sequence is CASRGSTGSYGYTF. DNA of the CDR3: TGTGCCAGCAGAGGATCGACAGGTAGCTATGGCTACACCTTC. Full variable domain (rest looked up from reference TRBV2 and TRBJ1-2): EPEVTQTPSHQVTQMGQEVILRCVPISNHLYFYWYRQILGQKVEFLVSFYNNEISEKSEIFDDQFSVERPDGSNFTLKIRSTKLEDSAMYFCASRGSTGSYGYTFGSGTRLTVV.

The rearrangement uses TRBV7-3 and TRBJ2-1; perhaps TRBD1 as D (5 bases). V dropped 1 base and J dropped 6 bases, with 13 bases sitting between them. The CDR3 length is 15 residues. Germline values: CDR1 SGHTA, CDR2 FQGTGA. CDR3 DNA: TGTGCCAGCAGCTTAATGGTAGGGGCTGGCAATGAGCAGTTCTTC. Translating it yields CASSLMVGAGNEQFF. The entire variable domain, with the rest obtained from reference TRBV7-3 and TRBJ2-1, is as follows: GAGVSQTPSNKVTEKGKYVELRCDPISGHTALYWYRQSLGQGPEFLIYFQGTGAADDSGLPNDRFFAVRPEGSVSTLKIQRTERGDSAVYLCASSLMVGAGNEQFFGPGTRLTVL.